This TCR beta chain stems from a study of cytomegalovirus exposure and HLA in healthy donors. The CDR3 loop spans 14 amino acids. CDR1 SGHVS and CDR2 FQNEAQ come from the germline V gene. Trimming left V 5 bases short and J 1 base short, with 11 bases between. Profiled with immunoSEQ multiplex PCR; TCRdb holds only in-frame clones, not every one. The table lists about 69,000 clones, about 94% of them singletons. The sequenced sample consisted of PBMCs. V is TRBV7-8 and J is TRBJ1-1; weak D call: TRBD1 (6 bases). The sequence was obtained from a young woman in good health and CMV-seronegative. The CDR3 coding sequence is TGTGCCAGCAGCATAGGACAGCCGAACACTGAAGCTTTCTTT. This sequence encodes CASSIGQPNTEAFF.